The 3 T cell receptor beta chains given below trace back to one sample, sequenced in a study of blood T cell repertoires in COVID-19. Data came from immunoSEQ multiplex PCR; TCRdb stores just in-frame clones and leaves some out. The data show over 95,000 clones, 75% to 85% seen once. The sample consisted of peripheral blood. The receptors were sampled from a woman older than 75 with active or convalescent COVID-19.

This chain uses TRBV30 with TRBJ2-5, with D maybe TRBD1 (6 bases). Germline V gene sequence: CDR1 GTSNPN, CDR2 SVGIG (reference sequence). Trimming removed 4 bases from V and 5 bases from J, with 14 bases in between. The CDR3 totals 13 residues. CDR3: CAWKGGTGETQYF. The CDR3 DNA is TGTGCCTGGAAAGGGGGAACGGGGGAGACCCAGTACTTC.

V usage is TRBV20-1 and J usage is TRBJ2-1; 7 nucleotides line up with TRBD2. CDR1 and CDR2 from the germline V gene are DFQATT and SNEGSKA (reference sequence). The CDR3 length is 15 residues. With 3 bases clipped from V and 3 bases from J, the junction kept 8 bases outside the gene matches. The DNA for the CDR3 is TGCAGTGCTAGTCCCGCGACTAGCAGCTACAATGAGCAGTTCTTC. Protein product: CSASPATSSYNEQFF.

This chain joins TRBV12-3 or TRBV12-4 and TRBJ2-1; D possibly corresponds to TRBD2 (5 bases). This CDR3 has 13 residues. Trimming took off 4 bases at V and 11 bases at J, with 15 bases between the two ends. The CDR3: CASSSDFRGKQFF. DNA of the CDR3: TGTGCCAGCAGTTCGGACTTTAGAGGAAAGCAGTTCTTC.